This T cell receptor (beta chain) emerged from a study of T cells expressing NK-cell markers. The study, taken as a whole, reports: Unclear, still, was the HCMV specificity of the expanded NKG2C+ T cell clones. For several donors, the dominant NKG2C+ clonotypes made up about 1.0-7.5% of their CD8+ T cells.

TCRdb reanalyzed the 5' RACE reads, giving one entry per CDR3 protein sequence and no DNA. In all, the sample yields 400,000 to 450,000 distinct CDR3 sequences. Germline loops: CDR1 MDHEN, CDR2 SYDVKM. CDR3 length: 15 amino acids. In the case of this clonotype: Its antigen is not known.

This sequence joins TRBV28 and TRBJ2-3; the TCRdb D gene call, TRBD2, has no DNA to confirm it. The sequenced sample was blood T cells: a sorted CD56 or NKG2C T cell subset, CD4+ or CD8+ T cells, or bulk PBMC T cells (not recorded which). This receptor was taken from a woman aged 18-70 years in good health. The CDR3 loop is CASSQVAGGTDTQYF.